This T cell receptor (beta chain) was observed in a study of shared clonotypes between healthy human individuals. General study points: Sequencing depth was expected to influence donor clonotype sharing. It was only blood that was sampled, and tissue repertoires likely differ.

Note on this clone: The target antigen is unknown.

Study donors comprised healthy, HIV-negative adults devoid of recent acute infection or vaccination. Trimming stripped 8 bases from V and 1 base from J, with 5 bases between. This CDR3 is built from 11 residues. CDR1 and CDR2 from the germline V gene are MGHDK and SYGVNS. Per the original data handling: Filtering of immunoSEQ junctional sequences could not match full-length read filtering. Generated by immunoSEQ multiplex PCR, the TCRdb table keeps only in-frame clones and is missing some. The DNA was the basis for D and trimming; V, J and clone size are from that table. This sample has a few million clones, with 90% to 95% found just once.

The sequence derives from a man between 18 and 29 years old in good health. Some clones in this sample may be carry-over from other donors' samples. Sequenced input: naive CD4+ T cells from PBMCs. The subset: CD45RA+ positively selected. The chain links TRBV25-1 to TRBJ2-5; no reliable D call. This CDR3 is CASLSQETQYF. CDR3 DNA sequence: TGTGCCAGCTTAAGCCAAGAGACCCAGTACTTC.